The present entry profiles one T cell receptor (beta chain) with its context. Per the original data handling: Amplification of reference gene primers was used by the study to estimate nucleated cell counts. Produced via immunoSEQ multiplex PCR; TCRdb's table is partial and in-frame only. D and trimming come from the DNA, and the V and J calls and clone size come from that table. The sample shows 40,000 to 50,000 clones, more than 90% of them seen only once. The J segment lost 3 bases and the V segment lost 3 bases, leaving 8 bases of the junction unmatched. The CDR3 sequence is 16 residues long. Per germline, CDR1 WSHSY and CDR2 SAAADI. These data come from a study of blood T cell repertoires in COVID-19. Looking at the study overall: From the United States, Italy and Spain came samples of acute and convalescent COVID-19. Sources were T cells, B-cell-depleted T cells, or PBMCs; the material itself was cDNA or gDNA.

V gene TRBV10-2 combines with J gene TRBJ1-3, with 7 nucleotides matching TRBD1. This receptor was obtained from a human donor in a cohort sampled during active COVID-19. The sequenced material came from peripheral blood. This CDR3 reads CASSDLEGAGGNTIYF. As DNA, the CDR3 is TGCGCCAGCAGTGATCTGGAGGGGGCCGGTGGAAACACCATATATTTT.